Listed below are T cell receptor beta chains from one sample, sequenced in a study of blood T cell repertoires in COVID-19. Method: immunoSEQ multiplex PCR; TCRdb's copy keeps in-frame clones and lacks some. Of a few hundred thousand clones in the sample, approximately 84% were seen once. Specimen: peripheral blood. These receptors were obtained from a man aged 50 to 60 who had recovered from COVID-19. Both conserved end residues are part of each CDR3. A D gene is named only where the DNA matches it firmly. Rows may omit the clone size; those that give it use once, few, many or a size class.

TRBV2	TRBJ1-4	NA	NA	CASSANRVIEKLFF	TGTGCCAGCAGTGCAAACAGGGTGATTGAAAAACTGTTTTTT
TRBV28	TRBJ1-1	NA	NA	CASRKQGNTEAFF	TGTGCCAGCAGGAAACAGGGGAACACTGAAGCTTTCTTT
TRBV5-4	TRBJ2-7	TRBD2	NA	CASSKTSPHYEQYF	TGTGCCAGCAGCAAGACTAGCCCTCACTACGAGCAGTACTTC
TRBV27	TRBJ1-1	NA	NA	CASSYGAFF	TGTGCCAGCAGTTATGGCGCTTTCTTT
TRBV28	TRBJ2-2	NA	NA	CASSFPNTGELFF	TGTGCCAGCAGTTTCCCTAACACCGGGGAGCTGTTTTTT
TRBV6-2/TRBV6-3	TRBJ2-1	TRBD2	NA	CASSNSFGTSGTGNEQFF	TGTGCCAGCAGCAACTCTTTCGGGACTAGCGGGACTGGTAATGAGCAGTTCTTC
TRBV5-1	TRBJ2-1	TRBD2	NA	CASSLNSLAGGPQNEQFF	TGCGCCAGCAGCTTGAATTCCCTAGCGGGAGGGCCTCAAAATGAGCAGTTCTTC
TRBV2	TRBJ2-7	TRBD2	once	CATGLGYEQYF	TGTGCCACCGGACTAGGTTACGAGCAGTACTTC
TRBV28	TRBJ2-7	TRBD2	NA	CASSFYGTSGYEQYF	TGTGCCAGCAGTTTCTACGGGACTAGCGGCTACGAGCAGTACTTC
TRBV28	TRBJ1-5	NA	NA	CASSASGVGNQPQHF	TGTGCCAGCAGTGCCTCGGGGGTAGGGAATCAGCCCCAGCATTTT
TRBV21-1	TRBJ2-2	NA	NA	CPWVGLAGVPNTGELFF	TGTCCTTGGGTGGGACTAGCGGGAGTACCGAACACCGGGGAGCTGTTTTTT
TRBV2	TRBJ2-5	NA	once	CATSPGIRETQYF	TGTGCCACTTCTCCGGGGATACGAGAGACCCAGTACTTC
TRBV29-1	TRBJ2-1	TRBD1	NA	CSVEPRGRYNEQFF	TGCAGCGTTGAGCCCAGGGGGCGATACAATGAGCAGTTCTTC
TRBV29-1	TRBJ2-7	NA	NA	CSVLRSIERPYEQYF	TGCAGCGTCCTACGATCGATCGAGCGCCCCTACGAGCAGTACTTC
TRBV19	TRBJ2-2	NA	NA	CASSIIQGNTGELFF	TGTGCCAGTAGTATAATACAGGGGAACACCGGGGAGCTGTTTTTT
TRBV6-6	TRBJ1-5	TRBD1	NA	CASSYGDRNQPQHF	TGTGCCAGCAGTTACGGGGACAGAAATCAGCCCCAGCATTTT
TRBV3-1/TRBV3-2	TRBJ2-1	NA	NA	CASSQERGGRNEQFF	TGTGCCAGCAGCCAAGAAAGGGGCGGCCGGAATGAGCAGTTCTTC
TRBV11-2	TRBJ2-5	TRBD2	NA	CASSRSGLEETQYF	TGTGCCAGCAGCCGTTCGGGACTAGAAGAGACCCAGTACTTC
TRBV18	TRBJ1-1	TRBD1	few	CASSPDRADTEAFF	TGTGCCAGCTCCCCGGACAGGGCGGACACTGAAGCTTTCTTT
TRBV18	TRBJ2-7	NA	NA	CASSRNREYEQYF	TGTGCCAGCTCACGAAACAGGGAGTACGAGCAGTACTTC
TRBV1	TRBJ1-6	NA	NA	CTSSHRQGPSIGPLHF	TGCACCAGCAGCCATAGACAGGGGCCCTCAATTGGGCCCCTCCACTTT
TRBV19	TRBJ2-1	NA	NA	CASSIAARMSYNEQFF	TGTGCCAGTAGTATAGCGGCTAGGATGTCCTACAATGAGCAGTTCTTC